This TCR beta chain appears in the sequencing data of a study of CD8 T cells in ankylosing spondylitis. Study-wide findings and caveats: Earlier studies detected some motif variants in reactive arthritis synovial fluid and blood. Apparently characteristic of ankylosing spondylitis blood was a TCR beta motif (eight highly homologous variants). Relatively rare in peripheral blood, disease-linked clones were also CD8+.

TCR beta libraries were made by quantitative 5'-RACE with molecular barcodes. TCRdb re-analysed the 5' RACE reads in MiXCR, keeping a single row per CDR3 protein. The sample lists 200,000 to 250,000 distinct CDR3 sequences, approximately 8% occurring once. The V and J ends lost 0 bases and 5 bases respectively, with 9 bases between them. CDR3 length: 13 amino acids. CDR1 and CDR2 (germline): SGHRS, YFSETQ. This clonotype was detected ten times or more. Antigen specificity is unknown. The TCR originated in a female donor with ankylosing spondylitis or in good health (not recorded which). Sample: blood, either unsorted or a sorted T cell fraction (not recorded which). The chain recombines TRBV5-1 with TRBJ2-7; D gene uncertain. The CDR3: CASSLARSDEQYF. The CDR3, as DNA: TGCGCCAGCAGCTTGGCCAGGTCCGACGAGCAGTACTTC.